This TCR beta chain is from a study of spatial heterogeneity in lung cancer. The study, taken as a whole, reports: Ubiquitous expanded tumor TCRs showed up in blood more at resection than follow-up.

The time point: sample taken at primary tumor resection. Material for sequencing was whole RNA from tumor, nontumor lung or frozen PBMC, left unsorted. As to this clonotype: Its antigen is not identified.

Every molecule of TCR cDNA had its own unique molecular identifier. Each CDR3 protein gets one entry after TCRdb re-called the 5' RACE reads with MiXCR. The sample lists 60,000 or so distinct CDR3 sequences, approximately 6.3% seen once, with 14% to 15% in the top ten. This CDR3 has 14 residues. V was pared by 10 bases and J by 3 bases, with 15 bases between. In germline, CDR1 is SNHLY, CDR2 FYNNEI. The receptor was derived from a female donor with early-stage non-small cell lung cancer. The chain uses TRBV2 and TRBJ1-4, with D perhaps TRBD1 (6 bases). Sequenced material: PBMCs, taken at surgery. CDR3 in amino acids: CAIFTGTPNEKLFF. Written as DNA, the CDR3 is TGTGCCATCTTCACCGGGACACCTAATGAAAAACTGTTTTTT.